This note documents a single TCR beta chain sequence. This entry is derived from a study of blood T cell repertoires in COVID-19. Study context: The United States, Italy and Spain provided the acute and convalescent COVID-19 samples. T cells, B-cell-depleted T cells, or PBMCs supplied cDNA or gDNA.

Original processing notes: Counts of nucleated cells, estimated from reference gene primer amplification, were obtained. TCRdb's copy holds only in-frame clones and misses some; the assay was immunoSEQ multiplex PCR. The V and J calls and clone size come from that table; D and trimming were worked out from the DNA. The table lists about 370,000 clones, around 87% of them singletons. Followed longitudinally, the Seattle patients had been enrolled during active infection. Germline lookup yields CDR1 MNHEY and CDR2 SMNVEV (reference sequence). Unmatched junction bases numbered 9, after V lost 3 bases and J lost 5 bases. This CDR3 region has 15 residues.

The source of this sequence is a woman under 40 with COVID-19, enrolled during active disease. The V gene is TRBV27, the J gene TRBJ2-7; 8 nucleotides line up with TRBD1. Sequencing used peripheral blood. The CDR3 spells CASSFVTGVINEQYF. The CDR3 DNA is TGTGCCAGCAGTTTCGTGACAGGGGTTATTAACGAGCAGTACTTC.